This T cell receptor beta chain emerged from a study of T cells after yellow fever vaccination. TCR cDNA was made by 5'RACE template switching, adding a universal primer site and UMIs. TCRdb re-analysed the 5' RACE reads in MiXCR, keeping a single row per CDR3 protein. The sample lists 75,000 to 100,000 distinct CDR3 sequences, 8% to 10% seen once, with around 17% in the top ten. Regarding the study as a whole: Contaminants from the bulk population, in the form of abundant clonotypes, could be found in FACS-sorted repertoires. Subsequent to the booster, the majority of primary-vaccination clones reappeared (around 96% CD4, about 90% CD8). Overall, a small share of clonotypes was seen in both CD4 and CD8 compartments.

The CDR3 loop spans 13 amino acids. The V gene lost 6 bases and the J gene lost 6 bases, with 12 bases spanning the gap. This clonotype showed up just a few times. This clonotype originated in a young man who received the YFV17D yellow fever vaccine. This specimen consisted of CD8+ T cells not binding an NS4B(214-222) dextramer, sorted from PBMCs, obtained about 2 weeks after the first yellow fever vaccination. V and J are TRBV12-3 or TRBV12-4 and TRBJ2-1; D might be TRBD2 (6 bases). The CDR3 DNA is TGTGCCAGCAGGGGTTGGGGGGTCAATGAGCAGTTCTTC. This codes for CASRGWGVNEQFF.